This entry lists 17 T cell receptor beta chains sequenced from one sample in a study of blood T cells in healthy people across ages. Primed by a sample-barcoded 5' primer and a J-beta primer mix, a second PCR proceeded for 7 to 11 cycles. TCRdb independently ran MiXCR on the 5' RACE reads; one entry per CDR3 protein. Of approximately 1.5 million distinct CDR3 sequences detected, roughly 43% appear once; the ten largest clones hold 4%. The sequencing input was blood. Source of these receptors: a woman aged 18 to 35 in good health.

V gene TRBV28 combines with J gene TRBJ2-1; 14 nucleotides line up with TRBD2. Losses at the gene ends were 5 bases for V and 5 bases for J; bases not matched to a gene: 8. This CDR3 region has 17 residues. Germline V gene sequence: CDR1 MDHEN, CDR2 SYDVKM. CDR3 sequence: CASSPPGGLAGDNEQFF. CDR3 DNA: TGTGCCAGCAGTCCGCCAGGGGGACTAGCGGGGGACAATGAGCAGTTCTTC.

This clonotype was picked up a small number of times. This chain connects TRBV6-4 to TRBJ2-1; no definite D call. Germline V CDR1 and CDR2: MRHNA, SNTAGT. V shed 2 bases and J shed 5 bases, with 10 bases lying between them. CDR3 length: 14 amino acids. The CDR3 here is CASSDKATHNEQFF. The CDR3 DNA reads as TGTGCCAGCAGTGACAAGGCTACCCACAATGAGCAGTTCTTC.

This clonotype was seen repeatedly, ten times or more. The gene calls are TRBV6-4 and TRBJ2-1; TRBD1 matches at 7 bases. The germline CDR1 and CDR2 sequences are MRHNA and SNTAGT. The CDR3 loop spans 14 amino acids. The junction had 5 bases not matched to a gene; V was cut back by 2 bases and J by 7 bases. The CDR3 is CASSDGTALNEQFF. The CDR3 DNA reads as TGTGCCAGCAGTGACGGGACAGCATTGAATGAGCAGTTCTTC.

This rearrangement joins TRBV10-3 to TRBJ1-2; 7 bases agree with TRBD1. Germline V gives CDR1 ENHRY, CDR2 SYGVKD. The CDR3 is made up of 17 amino acids. The junction had 11 bases not matched to a gene; V was cut back by 4 bases and J by 0 bases. In nucleotides, the CDR3 is TGTGCCATCAGTGCGGATTCCAGGGGGGGGACTAACTATGGCTACACCTTC. Protein product: CAISADSRGGTNYGYTF.

This clonotype has more than one count but fewer than ten. The rearrangement uses TRBV10-3 and TRBJ2-5, with D possibly being TRBD2 (6 bases). With 3 bases removed from V and 7 bases from J, the gap between germline ends came to 15 bases. The germline V gene encodes CDR1 ENHRY and CDR2 SYGVKD. The CDR3 is made up of 14 amino acids. The DNA of the CDR3 is TGTGCCATCAGTGACCCGGGAGAGGTGGTGACCCAGTACTTC. It translates to CAISDPGEVVTQYF.

The J gene is TRBJ2-1, the V gene TRBV9, with 9 bases that match TRBD2. Trimming cost V 1 base and J 4 bases; bases outside gene matches: 3. The CDR3 totals 15 residues. Per germline, CDR1 SGDLS and CDR2 YYNGEE. This CDR3 is CASSVSGRSYNEQFF. The CDR3 coding sequence is TGTGCCAGCAGCGTAAGCGGGAGGTCGTACAATGAGCAGTTCTTC.

This clonotype has a handful of counts. J is TRBJ1-6 and V is TRBV27; D is unclear. This CDR3 has 16 amino acids. V lost 4 bases, J lost 5 bases, and 15 bases lay in between. Germline lookup yields CDR1 MNHEY and CDR2 SMNVEV (reference sequence). The CDR3 protein is CASSSRGGLNNSPLHF. CDR3 DNA sequence: TGTGCCAGCAGTTCAAGAGGAGGTCTGAATAATTCACCCCTCCACTTT.

The chain joins TRBV27 to TRBJ2-1, with a possible D match to TRBD2 (6 bases). This CDR3 is 16 amino acids long. The germline V gene encodes CDR1 MNHEY and CDR2 SMNVEV (reference sequence). The V end lost 0 bases, the J end lost 3 bases, and 12 bases lay between the germline ends. CDR3 sequence: CASSLSSGDIYNEQFF. Here the CDR3 DNA reads TGTGCCAGCAGTTTATCCTCGGGAGATATCTACAATGAGCAGTTCTTC.

J is TRBJ1-2 and V is TRBV21-1; TRBD1 was called by the table and not checked on the DNA. TRBV21-1 is classified as a pseudogene. This CDR3 contains 14 residues. CDR3 in amino acids: CERVTGYPHYGYTF. The CDR3 DNA sequence: TGTGAGAGGGTGACAGGGTATCCTCACTATGGCTACACCTTC.

This clonotype occurred a few times. The genes are TRBV7-9 and TRBJ2-5; 11 bases are shared with TRBD2. Germline V gives CDR1 SEHNR, CDR2 FQNEAQ (reference sequence). J gave up 5 bases and V 5 bases, and 7 bases lay outside the gene matches. This CDR3 region has 15 residues. CDR3 bases: TGTGCCAGCAGCCTCGGGACTAGCGGACTGGAGACCCAGTACTTC. Protein product: CASSLGTSGLETQYF.

About this clonotype itself: The junction does not match germline at one end; this may be a read error. This chain's CDR3 is CVSRPDLITSTDTQYF. As DNA, the CDR3 is TGTGTCAGCAGACCAGACCTAATAACTAGCACAGATACGCAGTATTTT. This chain links TRBV6-8 with TRBJ2-3; D is uncertain. The CDR3 length is 16 residues. The germline CDR1 and CDR2 sequences are MNHGY and SAAAGT.

This clonotype was counted a few times. The chain recombines TRBV4-3 with TRBJ2-1; the D gene is possibly TRBD2 (6 bases). V lost 1 base and J 4 bases, leaving 20 bases between the germline ends. Germline V CDR1 and CDR2: LGHNA, YSLEER. The CDR3 has 18 amino acids. Here the CDR3 DNA reads TGCGCCAGCAGCCAAGTAATCGACTCGGAGGGGCTATACAATGAGCAGTTCTTC. This encodes CASSQVIDSEGLYNEQFF.

The rearrangement uses TRBV6-2 or TRBV6-3 and TRBJ2-5, with TRBD1 as a possible D gene (6 bases). Germline lookup yields CDR1 MNHEY and CDR2 SVGEGT. The length of the CDR3 is 13 residues. V was pared by 10 bases and J by 2 bases, with 14 bases between. The DNA of the CDR3 is TGTGCCACGACAGGAGCCTCACAAGAGACCCAGTACTTC. Translating gives CATTGASQETQYF.

The chain combines TRBV25-1 with TRBJ2-3, with D possibly being TRBD2 (5 bases). The germline V and J ends were trimmed by 7 bases and 1 base, with 15 bases remaining between them. The CDR3 loop spans 15 amino acids. The germline gives CDR1 MGHDK, CDR2 SYGVNS. In nucleotides, the CDR3 is TGTGCCAGCACTGAGGGAAGGGTTCGCACAGATACGCAGTATTTT. Its protein product is CASTEGRVRTDTQYF.

This clonotype was seen a few times. The chain recombines TRBV27 with TRBJ1-4; tentatively, D is TRBD1 (6 bases). Germline V gives CDR1 MNHEY, CDR2 SMNVEV (reference sequence). Trimming stripped 1 base from V and 5 bases from J, with 11 bases between. The CDR3 covers 15 residues. The DNA of the CDR3 is TGTGCCAGCAGTTTATTCGGGGGGCCCAATGAAAAACTGTTTTTT. Its protein is CASSLFGGPNEKLFF.

This clonotype was seen at least ten times. The gene calls are TRBV29-1 and TRBJ1-2, with D possibly TRBD1 on 5 matching bases. The CDR3 consists of 14 residues. Trimming pared 4 bases from V and 4 bases from J, leaving 16 bases between. The germline CDR1 and CDR2 sequences are SQVTM and ANQGSEA. DNA for the CDR3: TGCAGCGTTGCCCCTTCGACAGACGCCTATGGCTACACCTTC. Translating gives CSVAPSTDAYGYTF.

The count of this clonotype is one. This rearrangement joins TRBV5-1 to TRBJ2-5; possibly TRBD2 for D (5 bases). The germline V and J ends were trimmed by 2 bases and 3 bases, with 11 bases remaining between them. The CDR3 totals 14 residues. Germline loops: CDR1 SGHRS, CDR2 YFSETQ. CDR3 protein: CASSFLPGKETQYF. CDR3 sequence (DNA): TGCGCCAGCAGCTTTTTACCGGGAAAAGAGACCCAGTACTTC.